This entry features one TCR beta chain sequence. The antigen is undetermined. These data originate in a study of naive and memory T cell subsets. General study findings and limits: A few larger clonotypes appeared in naive repertoires, especially CD8, possibly memory cells re-expressing CD45RA.

The beta constant-region primer was an equimolar mix of two oligonucleotides covering TRBC1 and TRBC2. The cDNA 3' end received a ligated single-stranded oligonucleotide carrying the SP2 primer and a 12-nucleotide UMI. TCRdb reprocessed the UMI-ligation and nested PCR reads with MiXCR, giving one entry per CDR3 protein. The sample lists 130,000 to 150,000 distinct CDR3 sequences, more than 15% seen once, with approximately 0.15% in the top ten. Sequential positive selection took CD4 T cells first, then CD8 T cells. J gave up 3 bases and V 5 bases, and 6 bases lay outside the gene matches. CDR1 and CDR2 (germline): SGHTA, FQGNSA. This CDR3 has 16 amino acids.

The V and J genes are TRBV7-2 and TRBJ2-5, with 13 bases lining up with TRBD2. Sequencing was done on a sample of naive CD4+ T cells from blood. The clonotype originates from a human donor in good health. For the CDR3, the DNA is TGTGCCAGCAGCGATTGGACTAGCGGGAGTAAAGAGACCCAGTACTTC. Encoded protein: CASSDWTSGSKETQYF.